This T cell receptor (beta chain) originates from a study of T cells in Graves' hyperthyroidism and ophthalmopathy (dated by TCRdb to about 2019). About the investigation overall: Peripheral blood was sampled at the time of initial diagnosis, prior to any treatment. The 95 to 100 discovery patients were randomly divided into training and test sets at a 7:3 ratio. In roughly six Graves' hyperthyroidism patients, the study also compared T-cell repertoires from thyroid tissue with T-cell repertoires from blood. Prospective prediction of ophthalmopathy was tested in an independent validation cohort consisting of under 20 hyperthyroidism patients and approximately 16 patients who later progressed to ophthalmopathy. Following sampling, methimazole starting at 30 mg daily was given to hyperthyroidism patients, and high-dose intravenous methylprednisolone was given to ophthalmopathy patients. TCR Vbeta CDR3 sequencing of 135 peripheral blood samples (approximately 44 ophthalmopathy, about 74 hyperthyroidism and around 17 progressor patients) is reported in the paper. A discovery cohort of about a hundred patients, approximately 45 with Graves' ophthalmopathy and 55 to 60 with stable Graves' hyperthyroidism, was used to find distinguishing TCR V-J signatures. The paper's findings and limits, for the study overall: A model built on a 13 V-J signature distinguished ophthalmopathy from stable hyperthyroidism, reaching roughly 88% sensitivity and 81.08% specificity in cross-validation and 80%/75% in testing. No statistical method was used to set the sample size in advance, and investigators knew the group allocation. Most expanded thyroid clonotypes (frequency above 0.001) were also found in blood, which suggests that blood repertoires may mirror thyroid immune responses. During validation, the model predicted progression to ophthalmopathy a median of around 6 months ahead of onset, with more than 55% sensitivity and 72% to 85% specificity.

In the ophthalmopathy patients, disease was moderately to severely active, with a Clinical Activity Score of 3 or more, a NOSPECS grade of 4 or more, and a duration of less than 3 months. Patients with uncontrolled infections, other autoimmune diseases, pregnancy or lactation were excluded. Clinical symptoms, serum thyroxine and TRAb, thyroid ultrasound, and orbital computed tomography formed the basis for the diagnoses. PBMCs were separated from roughly 10 ml of fresh peripheral blood using Ficoll-Paque density gradient centrifugation. Trizol reagent was used to extract total RNA, and RNA quality was then checked on an Agilent 2100 Bioanalyzer. The TCR beta CDR3 regions were amplified from RNA transcripts. A first-round RT-PCR of the TCR CDR3 used the HTBI primer set with the Qiagen OneStep RT-PCR kit. The libraries were constructed in a second round of multiplex PCR and then size-selected and purified. Sequencing of the libraries was done on an Illumina HiSeq2000 using paired-end 100 bp reads. On the study's bioinformatics: SOAPnuke was used to process the raw data, removing reads that contained adapters or uncalled bases, had a mean Phred below 15, or lacked an exact match to the constant primer or identifier. High-quality paired reads were merged with COPE v1.2.5, and unique nucleotide sequences were defined as clonotypes. MiTCR v1.1 was used to align clonotypes to the IMGT TRBV, TRBD and TRBJ reference segments. Only V-J combinations with frequency above 0.0001, covering 99% to 99.2% of repertoires, were analysed. A TCS score was defined as the ratio of F50 (clonal expansion) to E x V (chaos), with BLOSUM62-based TCRdist applied between CDR3 peptides within each V-J. Welch's t-statistics and random forest reduced around 550 V-J features to fewer than 15, which were used in a naive Bayes classifier (R e1071). Thyroid-blood repertoire similarity was quantified with the Morisita-Horn index. Using fastp trimming at Q25 and MiXCR clonotype assembly, TCRdb reanalyzed the public sequencing data and kept in-frame beta chains. Rows merge per CDR3 protein into single entries with the most common DNA and genes. None of the V and J calls come from the authors' own analysis; TCRdb made them. The sample records fewer than 650,000 distinct CDR3 sequences, about 15% of which are singletons. Together, the top ten hold 4% to 5.5% of the sample.

This clonotype is medium-sized (0.01 to 0.1%). The target of this receptor is not known. Per-nucleotide qualities are absent, and no much larger clonotype sits a single base away. Cut back by 0 bases and 2 bases, the V and J ends lie 8 bases apart. The CDR3 runs 13 amino acids, cysteine and phenylalanine included. CDR3 DNA is the only sequence kept; it has 39 bases, read in frame from the first base. As encoded in the germline V gene (reference sequence), CDR1 is GTSNPN while CDR2 is SVGIG. The sequenced material came from blood. In this chain, TRBV30 is recombined with TRBJ2-7; the best D guess is TRBD2, with 5 bases matching. This clonotype originated in a woman in her thirties or forties with Graves' ophthalmopathy. DNA sequence: TGTGCCTGGAGTGTAGGGAGTACCTACGAGCAGTACTTC. This translates into CAWSVGSTYEQYF.